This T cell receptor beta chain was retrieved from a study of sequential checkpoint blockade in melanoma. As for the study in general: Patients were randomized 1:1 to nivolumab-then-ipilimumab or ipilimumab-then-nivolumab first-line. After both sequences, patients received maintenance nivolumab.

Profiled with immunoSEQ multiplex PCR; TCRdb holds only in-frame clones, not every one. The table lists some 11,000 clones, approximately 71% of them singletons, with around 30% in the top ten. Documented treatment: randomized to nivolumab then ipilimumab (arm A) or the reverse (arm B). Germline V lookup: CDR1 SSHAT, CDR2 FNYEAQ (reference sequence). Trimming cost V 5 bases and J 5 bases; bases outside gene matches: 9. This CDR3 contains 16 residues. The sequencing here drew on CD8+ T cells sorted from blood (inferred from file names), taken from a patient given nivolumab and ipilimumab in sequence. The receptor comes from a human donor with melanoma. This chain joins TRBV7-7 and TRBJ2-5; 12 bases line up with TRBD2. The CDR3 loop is CASSLRLAGVGETQYF. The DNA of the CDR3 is TGTGCCAGCAGCCTCCGACTAGCGGGGGTCGGGGAGACCCAGTACTTC.